The 29 T cell receptor beta chains reported below all come from one sample, sequenced in a study of monozygotic twins with inflammatory bowel disease. TCRdb derives one entry per CDR3 protein from the 5' RACE reads, leaving out DNA. The table lists some 400,000 distinct CDR3 sequences. The specimen was blood. Receptors were obtained from a human donor with ulcerative colitis or Crohn's disease, or a healthy co-twin of an affected twin (not recorded which).

The chain has TRBV5-1 and TRBJ1-2. CDR3 length: 12 amino acids. Germline V gives CDR1 SGHRS, CDR2 YFSETQ. CDR3 amino acids: CASSLEGAGYTF.

This chain links TRBV24-1 with TRBJ2-3. The germline CDR1 and CDR2 sequences are KGHDR and SFDVKD. The CDR3 is 13 amino acids. The CDR3 loop is CATGGGSTDTQYF.

The chain is built from TRBV6-1 and TRBJ1-2. The germline V gene encodes CDR1 MNHNS and CDR2 SASEGT. The CDR3 runs 14 residues. CDR3 in amino acids: CASSRPQDSYGYTF.

This chain uses TRBV7-2 with TRBJ1-5; TCRdb's D call, TRBD1, is unchecked because there is no DNA. The CDR3 contains 16 residues. From germline, CDR1 is SGHTA and CDR2 FQGNSA. The CDR3 loop reads CASSLAVTGINQPQHF.

The chain has TRBV6-1 and TRBJ2-1. The CDR3 length is 14 residues. From germline, CDR1 is MNHNS and CDR2 SASEGT. The CDR3 reads CASRPGSSYNEQFF.

The chain recombines TRBV6-5 with TRBJ2-2; TCRdb calls TRBD2, which cannot be checked without DNA. Germline V gene data show CDR1 as MNHEY and CDR2 as SVGAGI. The CDR3 runs 15 residues. The CDR3 reads CASSYSGLNTGELFF.

V and J are TRBV4-1 and TRBJ2-6; TCRdb indicates TRBD2, and absent DNA this call remains unverified. Germline V lookup: CDR1 MGHRA, CDR2 YSYEKL. The CDR3 has 18 residues. CDR3 amino acids: CASSQASGLGAGANVLTF.

This rearrangement joins TRBV20-1 to TRBJ1-4. CDR3 length: 15 residues. The V gene's germline CDR1 is DFQATT and CDR2 SNEGSKA (reference sequence). CDR3: CSARDRQLVNEKLFF.

The chain's CDR3 is CAISDSYSNQPQHF. This chain connects TRBV10-3 to TRBJ1-5. CDR1 and CDR2 (germline): ENHRY, SYGVKD. CDR3 length equals 14 residues.

V is TRBV10-3 and J is TRBJ2-3; the TCRdb D gene call, TRBD2, has no DNA to confirm it. The CDR3 spans 16 residues. Germline V gene sequence: CDR1 ENHRY, CDR2 SYGVKD. The CDR3 reads CAISGIAGASTDTQYF.

This chain links TRBV20-1 with TRBJ2-1; the D call of TRBD2 rests on TCRdb alone, since no DNA is present to check it. This CDR3 comprises 17 residues. In germline, CDR1 is DFQATT, CDR2 SNEGSKA (reference sequence). CDR3: CSAPGLAGAHSYNEQFF.

The chain is built from TRBV7-9 and TRBJ2-1; absent DNA, TCRdb's TRBD1 call cannot be checked. This CDR3 contains 15 residues. From germline, CDR1 is SEHNR and CDR2 FQNEAQ (reference sequence). CDR3 region: CASSLGDRGGNEQFF.

The rearrangement links TRBV25-1 to TRBJ2-5; TCRdb selects TRBD2, and the lack of DNA leaves this call unchecked. Per germline, CDR1 MGHDK and CDR2 SYGVNS. The CDR3 length is 16 residues. CDR3: CASRGLAGLYQETQYF. Variable domain in full (rest from reference TRBV25-1 and TRBJ2-5): EADIYQTPRYLVIGTGKKITLECSQTMGHDKMYWYQQDPGMELHLIHYSYGVNSTEKGDLSSESTVSRIRTEHFPLTLESARPSHTSQYLCASRGLAGLYQETQYFGPGTRLLVL.

The chain carries TRBV7-2 and TRBJ2-5; lacking DNA, the TRBD1 call made by TCRdb goes unchecked. CDR1 and CDR2 (germline): SGHTA, FQGNSA. This CDR3 has 14 amino acids. The CDR3 sequence is CASSAQQAQETQYF.

The chain links TRBV12-3 or TRBV12-4 to TRBJ1-2. The CDR3 contains 14 residues. The CDR3 spells CASSPDWLSYGYTF.

The CDR3 sequence: CASSLAASETQYF. The rearrangement uses TRBV7-6 and TRBJ2-5. Per the germline V gene, CDR1 is SGHVS and CDR2 is FNYEAQ. This CDR3 is built from 13 residues. The full variable domain, completed using reference TRBV7-6 and TRBJ2-5, is GAGVSQSPRYKVTKRGQDVALRCDPISGHVSLYWYRQALGQGPEFLTYFNYEAQQDKSGLPNDRFSAERPEGSISTLTIQRTEQRDSAMYRCASSLAASETQYFGPGTRLLVL.

This chain connects TRBV9 to TRBJ2-2; the TCRdb call, TRBD2, lacks DNA for checking. The germline V gene has CDR1 SGDLS and CDR2 YYNGEE. There are 17 residues in the CDR3. The CDR3 is CASSASGTSGRTGELFF.

The rearrangement links TRBV24-1 to TRBJ1-2; TCRdb proposes TRBD1, but this gene call is untestable without DNA. Germline-derived CDR1 and CDR2 are KGHDR and SFDVKD. The CDR3 has 14 amino acids. CDR3 region: CATSDRTGEEGYTF.

The chain recombines TRBV6-1 with TRBJ2-7; the TCRdb D gene call, TRBD2, has no DNA to confirm it. The germline CDR1 and CDR2 sequences are MNHNS and SASEGT. The CDR3 covers 15 residues. The CDR3 loop reads CASSEVAGGRYEQYF.

The genes are TRBV5-1 and TRBJ2-7; the D gene TCRdb calls, TRBD1, cannot be checked with no DNA. Germline V gene data show CDR1 as SGHRS and CDR2 as YFSETQ. CDR3 length: 13 residues. The CDR3 spells CASSLDRGHEQYF. The full variable domain, in which reference TRBV5-1 and TRBJ2-7 provide the parts outside the CDR3, is KAGVTQTPRYLIKTRGQQVTLSCSPISGHRSVSWYQQTPGQGLQFLFEYFSETQRNKGNFPGRFSGRQFSNSRSEMNVSTLELGDSALYLCASSLDRGHEQYFGPGTRLTVT.

This chain connects TRBV30 to TRBJ1-1. Looked up from germline, CDR1 is GTSNPN and CDR2 is SVGIG (reference sequence). The CDR3 totals 11 residues. CDR3 region: CAGTYNTEAFF.

This chain uses TRBV20-1 with TRBJ2-1; there is no DNA to check the TCRdb D call of TRBD1. Germline loops: CDR1 DFQATT, CDR2 SNEGSKA (reference sequence). The CDR3 covers 14 residues. The CDR3 sequence is CSALRRDVLHEQFF.

V usage is TRBV10-3 and J usage is TRBJ1-2; TCRdb names TRBD1, which stays unverified in the absence of DNA. This CDR3 is built from 16 residues. Germline CDR1 is ENHRY and CDR2 is SYGVKD. CDR3 protein: CAIRRGGTGESYGYTF.

This chain uses TRBV27 with TRBJ2-3. Germline lookup yields CDR1 MNHEY and CDR2 SMNVEV (reference sequence). This CDR3 spans 14 amino acids. The CDR3 protein is CASSSTARTDTQYF.

The V call is TRBV29-1, the J call TRBJ1-2; TCRdb gives TRBD1 as the D gene, but with no DNA this cannot be confirmed. CDR3 length: 11 residues. CDR1 and CDR2 (germline): SQVTM, ANQGSEA. CDR3 residues: CSVEEGHGYTF.

The V gene is TRBV20-1, the J gene TRBJ2-1; the D gene TCRdb calls, TRBD2, cannot be checked with no DNA. The CDR3 consists of 16 residues. Germline assignment: CDR1 DFQATT and CDR2 SNEGSKA (reference sequence). The chain's CDR3 is CSARAPGLAGADEQFF.

The chain recombines TRBV6-2 or TRBV6-3 with TRBJ2-1; TCRdb calls TRBD1, which cannot be checked without DNA. The germline V gene encodes CDR1 MNHEY and CDR2 SVGEGT. CDR3 length equals 14 residues. This chain's CDR3 is CASSYSGTGVEQFF.

V and J are TRBV5-1 and TRBJ2-1; lacking DNA, the TRBD1 call made by TCRdb goes unchecked. The V gene's germline CDR1 is SGHRS and CDR2 YFSETQ. CDR3 length equals 16 residues. The CDR3 sequence is CASSVDRVGSYNEQFF.

J is TRBJ1-6 and V is TRBV5-5. Germline V CDR1 and CDR2: SGHKS, YYEKEE (reference sequence). The CDR3 sequence is 16 residues long. Here the CDR3 reads CASSDTTGTYNSPLHF.